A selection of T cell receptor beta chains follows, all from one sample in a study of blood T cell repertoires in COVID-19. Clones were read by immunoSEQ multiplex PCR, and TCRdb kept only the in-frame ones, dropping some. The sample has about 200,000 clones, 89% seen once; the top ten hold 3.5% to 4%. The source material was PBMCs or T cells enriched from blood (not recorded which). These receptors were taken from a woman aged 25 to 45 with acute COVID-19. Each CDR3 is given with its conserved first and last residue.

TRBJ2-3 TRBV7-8 CASSAPTGGTDTQYF
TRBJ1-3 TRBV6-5 CASSYRDRVGNTIYF
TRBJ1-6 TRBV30 CAWSNGSPLHF
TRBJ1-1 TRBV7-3 CASSLMSGLGNTEAFF
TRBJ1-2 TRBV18 CASSPLSGGDYGYTF
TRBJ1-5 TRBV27 CASSGGAPSNQPQHF
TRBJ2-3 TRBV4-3 CASSLRTSGGGKEDTQYF
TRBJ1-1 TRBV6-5 CASSFGGTEAFF
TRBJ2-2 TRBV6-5 CASTTNTGELFF
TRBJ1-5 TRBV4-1 CASSQGDRDVQPQHF
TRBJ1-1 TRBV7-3 CASSNRTGGTEAFF
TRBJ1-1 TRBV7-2 CASRRDGGMEAFF
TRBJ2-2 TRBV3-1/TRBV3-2 CASSQEYRTTGELFF
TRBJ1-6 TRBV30 CAWSVGTGNSPLHF
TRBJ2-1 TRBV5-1 CASSVGGNEQFF